Reported below is one T cell receptor beta chain. This record belongs to a study of shared clonotypes between healthy human individuals. Looked up from germline, CDR1 is MDHEN and CDR2 is SYDVKM. V lost 4 bases and J lost 3; bases outside the gene matches: 10. The CDR3 runs to 17 residues. Measured with immunoSEQ multiplex PCR; TCRdb has only the in-frame clones, and not every one. The sample lists 530,000 or so clones, about three quarters occurring once. The genes are TRBV28 and TRBJ2-7; TRBD2 agrees at 12 bases. This clonotype was sampled from a woman aged 40 to 50 in good health. Some clones in this sample may be carry-over from other donors' samples. Specimen: PBMCs. The CDR3 nucleotides are TGTGCCAGCAGTTGGCCTCGGCTAGCGGGAGGGGTCTACGAGCAGTACTTC. This sequence encodes CASSWPRLAGGVYEQYF.